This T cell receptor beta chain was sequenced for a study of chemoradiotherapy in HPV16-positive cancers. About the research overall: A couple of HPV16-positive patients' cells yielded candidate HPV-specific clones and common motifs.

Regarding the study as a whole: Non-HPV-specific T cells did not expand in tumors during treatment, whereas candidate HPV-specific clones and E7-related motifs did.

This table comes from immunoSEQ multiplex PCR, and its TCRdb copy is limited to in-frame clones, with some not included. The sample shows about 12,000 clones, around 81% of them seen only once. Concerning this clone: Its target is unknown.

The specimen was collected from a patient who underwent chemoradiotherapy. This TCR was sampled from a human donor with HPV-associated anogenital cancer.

This CDR3 is CASSLGSGTGRQPQHF. CDR3 bases: TGTGCCAGCAGCTTAGGAAGTGGGACAGGTCGTCAGCCCCAGCATTTT. The chain employs TRBV7-9 and TRBJ1-5; TRBD1 aligns across 8 bases. Germline CDR1 SEHNR, CDR2 FQNEAQ (reference sequence). Trimming cost V 1 base and J 6 bases; bases outside gene matches: 8. This CDR3 has 16 residues. Full variable domain (rest looked up from reference TRBV7-9 and TRBJ1-5): DTGVSQNPRHKITKRGQNVTFRCDPISEHNRLYWYRQTLGQGPEFLTYFQNEAQLEKSRLLSDRFSAERPKGSFSTLEIQRTEQGDSAMYLCASSLGSGTGRQPQHFGDGTRLSIL.